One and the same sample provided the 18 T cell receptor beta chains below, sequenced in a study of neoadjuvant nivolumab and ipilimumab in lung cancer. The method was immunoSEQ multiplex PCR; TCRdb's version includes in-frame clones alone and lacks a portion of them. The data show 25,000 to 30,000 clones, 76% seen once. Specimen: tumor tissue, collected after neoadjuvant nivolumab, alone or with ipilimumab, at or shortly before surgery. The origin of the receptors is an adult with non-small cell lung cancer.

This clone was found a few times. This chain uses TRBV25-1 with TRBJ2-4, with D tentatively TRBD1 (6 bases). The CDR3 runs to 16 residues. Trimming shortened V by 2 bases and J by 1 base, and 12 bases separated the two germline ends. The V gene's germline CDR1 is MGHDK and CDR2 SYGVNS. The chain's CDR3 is CASSEQGQGAKNIQYF. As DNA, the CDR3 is TGTGCCAGCAGTGAACAGGGTCAGGGGGCCAAAAACATTCAGTACTTC. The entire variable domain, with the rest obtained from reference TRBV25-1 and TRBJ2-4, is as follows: EADIYQTPRYLVIGTGKKITLECSQTMGHDKMYWYQQDPGMELHLIHYSYGVNSTEKGDLSSESTVSRIRTEHFPLTLESARPSHTSQYLCASSEQGQGAKNIQYFGAGTRLSVL.

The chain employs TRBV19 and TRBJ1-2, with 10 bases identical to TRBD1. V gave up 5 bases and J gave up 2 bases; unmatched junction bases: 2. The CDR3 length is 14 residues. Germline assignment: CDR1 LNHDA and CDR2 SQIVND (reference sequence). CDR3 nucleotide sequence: TGTGCCAGTAGTGGACAGGGGGTAAACTATGGCTACACCTTC. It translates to CASSGQGVNYGYTF.

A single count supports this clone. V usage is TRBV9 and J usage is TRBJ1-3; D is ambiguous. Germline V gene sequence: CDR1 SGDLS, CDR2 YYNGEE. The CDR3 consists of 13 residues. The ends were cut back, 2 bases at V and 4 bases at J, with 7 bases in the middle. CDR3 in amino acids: CASSVTVGNTIYF. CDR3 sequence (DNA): TGTGCCAGCAGCGTGACGGTGGGAAACACCATATATTTT.

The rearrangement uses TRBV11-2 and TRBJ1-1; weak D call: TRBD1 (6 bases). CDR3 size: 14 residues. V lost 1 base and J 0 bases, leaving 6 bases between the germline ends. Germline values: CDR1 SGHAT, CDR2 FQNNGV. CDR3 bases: TGTGCCAGCAGCTTAGGGACAGTGAACACTGAAGCTTTCTTT. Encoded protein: CASSLGTVNTEAFF. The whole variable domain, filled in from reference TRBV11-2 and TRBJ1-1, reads EAGVAQSPRYKIIEKRQSVAFWCNPISGHATLYWYQQILGQGPKLLIQFQNNGVVDDSQLPKDRFSAERLKGVDSTLKIQPAKLEDSAVYLCASSLGTVNTEAFFGQGTRLTVV.

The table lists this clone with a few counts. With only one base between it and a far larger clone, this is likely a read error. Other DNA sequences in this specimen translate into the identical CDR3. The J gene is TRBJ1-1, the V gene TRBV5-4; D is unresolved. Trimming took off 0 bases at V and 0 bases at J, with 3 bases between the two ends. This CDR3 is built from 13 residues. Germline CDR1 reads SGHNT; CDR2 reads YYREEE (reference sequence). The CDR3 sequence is CASSLELNTEAFF. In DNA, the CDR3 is TGTGCCAGCAGCTTGGAGCTGAACACTGAAGCTTTCTTT.

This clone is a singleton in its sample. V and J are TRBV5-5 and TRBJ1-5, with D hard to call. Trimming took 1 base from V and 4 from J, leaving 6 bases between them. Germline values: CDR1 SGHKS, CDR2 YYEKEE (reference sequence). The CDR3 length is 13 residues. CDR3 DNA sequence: TGTGCCAGCAGCTTGACGGAGAATCAGCCCCAGCATTTT. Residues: CASSLTENQPQHF.

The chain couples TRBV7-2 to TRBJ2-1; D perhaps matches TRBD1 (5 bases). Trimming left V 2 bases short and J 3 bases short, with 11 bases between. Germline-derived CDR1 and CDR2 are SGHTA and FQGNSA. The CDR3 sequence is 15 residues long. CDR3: CASSLTQGFYNEQFF. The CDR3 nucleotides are TGTGCCAGCAGCTTAACGCAGGGTTTCTACAATGAGCAGTTCTTC.

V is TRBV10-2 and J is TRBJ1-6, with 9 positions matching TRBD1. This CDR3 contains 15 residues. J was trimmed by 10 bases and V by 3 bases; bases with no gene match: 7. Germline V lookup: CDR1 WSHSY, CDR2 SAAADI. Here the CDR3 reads CASSDRTGVRSPLHF. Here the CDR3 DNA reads TGCGCCAGCAGTGATCGGACAGGGGTAAGGTCACCCCTCCACTTT.

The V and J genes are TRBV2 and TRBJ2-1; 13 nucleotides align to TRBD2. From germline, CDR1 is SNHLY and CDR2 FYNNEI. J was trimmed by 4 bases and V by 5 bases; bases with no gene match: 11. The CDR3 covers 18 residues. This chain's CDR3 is CASSPRGGTSGKYNEQFF. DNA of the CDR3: TGTGCCAGCAGTCCTCGGGGGGGGACTAGCGGGAAGTACAATGAGCAGTTCTTC.

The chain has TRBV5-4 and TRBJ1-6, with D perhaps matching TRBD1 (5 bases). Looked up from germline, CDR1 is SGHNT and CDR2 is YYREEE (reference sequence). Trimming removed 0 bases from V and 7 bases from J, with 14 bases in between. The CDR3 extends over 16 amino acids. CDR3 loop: CASSLGGGLTNSPLHF. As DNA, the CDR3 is TGTGCCAGCAGCTTGGGGGGGGGACTGACCAATTCACCCCTCCACTTT. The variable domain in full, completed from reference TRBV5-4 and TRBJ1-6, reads ETGVTQSPTHLIKTRGQQVTLRCSSQSGHNTVSWYQQALGQGPQFIFQYYREEENGRGNFPPRFSGLQFPNYSSELNVNALELDDSALYLCASSLGGGLTNSPLHFGNGTRLTVT.

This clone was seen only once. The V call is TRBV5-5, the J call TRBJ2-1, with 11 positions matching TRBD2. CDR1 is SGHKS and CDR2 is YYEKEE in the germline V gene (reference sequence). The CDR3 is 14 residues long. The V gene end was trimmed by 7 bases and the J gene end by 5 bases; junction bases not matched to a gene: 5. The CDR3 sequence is CASCLAGGDNEQFF. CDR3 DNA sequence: TGTGCCAGCTGTCTAGCGGGGGGAGACAATGAGCAGTTCTTC.

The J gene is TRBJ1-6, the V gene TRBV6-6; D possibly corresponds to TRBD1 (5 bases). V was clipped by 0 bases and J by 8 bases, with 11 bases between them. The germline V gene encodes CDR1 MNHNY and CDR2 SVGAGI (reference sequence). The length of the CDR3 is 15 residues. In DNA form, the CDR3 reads TGTGCCAGCAGTTACTCGTCCAGGGTTGATTCACCCCTCCACTTT. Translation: CASSYSSRVDSPLHF.

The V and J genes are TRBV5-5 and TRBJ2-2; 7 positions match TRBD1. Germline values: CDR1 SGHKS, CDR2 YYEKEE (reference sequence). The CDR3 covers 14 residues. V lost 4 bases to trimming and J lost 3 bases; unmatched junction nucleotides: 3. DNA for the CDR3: TGTGCCAGCAGCAGGGGGCAGGACACCGGGGAGCTGTTTTTT. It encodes CASSRGQDTGELFF.

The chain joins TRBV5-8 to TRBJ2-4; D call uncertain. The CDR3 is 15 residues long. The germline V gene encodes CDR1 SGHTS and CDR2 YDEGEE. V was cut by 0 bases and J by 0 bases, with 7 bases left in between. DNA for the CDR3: TGTGCCAGCAGCTTGGTTCGGGTAGCCAAAAACATTCAGTACTTC. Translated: CASSLVRVAKNIQYF.

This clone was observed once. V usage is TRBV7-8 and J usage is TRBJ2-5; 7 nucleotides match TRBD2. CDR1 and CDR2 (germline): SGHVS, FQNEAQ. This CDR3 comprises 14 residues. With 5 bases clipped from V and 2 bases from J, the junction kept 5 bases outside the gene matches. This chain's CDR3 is CASSRRAGQETQYF. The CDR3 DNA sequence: TGTGCCAGCAGCCGGAGAGCGGGGCAAGAGACCCAGTACTTC.

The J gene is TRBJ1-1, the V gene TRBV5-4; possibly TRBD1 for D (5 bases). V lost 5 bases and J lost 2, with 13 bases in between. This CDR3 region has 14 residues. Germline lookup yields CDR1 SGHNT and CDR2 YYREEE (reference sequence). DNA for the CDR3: TGTGCCAGCAGTCGACCAGGGTTTAACACTGAAGCTTTCTTT. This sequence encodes CASSRPGFNTEAFF.

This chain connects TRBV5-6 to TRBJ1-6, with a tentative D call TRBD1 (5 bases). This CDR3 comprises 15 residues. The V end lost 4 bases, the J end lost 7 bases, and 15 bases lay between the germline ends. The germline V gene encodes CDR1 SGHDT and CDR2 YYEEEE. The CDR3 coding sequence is TGTGCCAGCAGCCGAGGAGGGACGGGGAATTCACCCCTCCACTTT. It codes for CASSRGGTGNSPLHF. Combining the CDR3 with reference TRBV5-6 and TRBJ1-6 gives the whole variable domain DAGVTQSPTHLIKTRGQQVTLRCSPKSGHDTVSWYQQALGQGPQFIFQYYEEEERQRGNFPDRFSGHQFPNYSSELNVNALLLGDSALYLCASSRGGTGNSPLHFGNGTRLTVT.

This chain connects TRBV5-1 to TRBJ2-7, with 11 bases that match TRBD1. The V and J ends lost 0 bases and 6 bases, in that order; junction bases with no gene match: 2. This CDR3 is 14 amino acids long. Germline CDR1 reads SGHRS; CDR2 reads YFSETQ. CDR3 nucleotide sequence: TGCGCCAGCAGCTTGGGGACAGGGGGCAGCGAGCAGTACTTC. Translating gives CASSLGTGGSEQYF. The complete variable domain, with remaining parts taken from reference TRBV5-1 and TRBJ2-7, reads KAGVTQTPRYLIKTRGQQVTLSCSPISGHRSVSWYQQTPGQGLQFLFEYFSETQRNKGNFPGRFSGRQFSNSRSEMNVSTLELGDSALYLCASSLGTGGSEQYFGPGTRLTVT.